This entry lists 19 T cell receptor beta chains sequenced from one sample in a study of immune evolution from preneoplasia to lung adenocarcinoma. The repertoire was sequenced with immunoSEQ multiplex PCR; TCRdb's copy has only in-frame clones and lacks some. The sample lists 4,000 to 6,000 clones, 70% to 85% seen once, with about 6.9% in the top ten. What was sequenced was FFPE minimally invasive lung adenocarcinoma tissue. Receptors originate from a person aged 45-69 years with lung adenocarcinoma.

As DNA, the CDR3 is TGTGCCAGTAGTTCTTACACCGGGACTAGCGGGAGGGCCATCAATGAGCAGTTCTTC. Translating gives CASSSYTGTSGRAINEQFF. The V and J genes are TRBV19 and TRBJ2-1; 16 bases match TRBD2. The CDR3 runs to 19 residues. CDR1 and CDR2 (germline): LNHDA, SQIVND (reference sequence). V lost 5 bases, J lost 6 bases, and 13 bases stayed unmatched. The full variable domain, in which reference TRBV19 and TRBJ2-1 provide the parts outside the CDR3, is DGGITQSPKYLFRKEGQNVTLSCEQNLNHDAMYWYRQDPGQGLRLIYYSQIVNDFQKGDIAEGYSVSREKKESFPLTVTSAQKNPTAFYLCASSSYTGTSGRAINEQFFGPGTRLTVL.

This clone was observed a few times. This chain links TRBV5-4 with TRBJ1-2, with TRBD1 identical over 10 bases. V lost 3 bases, J lost 4 bases, and 3 bases stayed unmatched. Germline lookup yields CDR1 SGHNT and CDR2 YYREEE (reference sequence). The CDR3 length is 14 residues. The DNA of the CDR3 is TGTGCCAGCAGCTCCGACAGGGGGCTCTATGGCTACACCTTC. The encoded protein is CASSSDRGLYGYTF.

The chain combines TRBV4-1 with TRBJ2-1; 14 bases are a match to TRBD2. From germline, CDR1 is MGHRA and CDR2 YSYEKL. The ends lost 3 bases at V and 4 bases at J; junction bases unmatched: 2. The CDR3 has 16 residues. For the CDR3, the DNA is TGCGCCAGCAGCCAGACTAGCGGGGGGGTATACAATGAGCAGTTCTTC. This codes for CASSQTSGGVYNEQFF.

The chain carries TRBV2 and TRBJ1-2; 9 positions agree with TRBD1. V lost 2 bases, J lost 0 bases, and 1 base stayed unmatched. The CDR3 contains 15 residues. Germline CDR1 reads SNHLY; CDR2 reads FYNNEI. CDR3 sequence reads: CASSEWTGANYGYTF. CDR3 bases: TGTGCCAGCAGTGAATGGACAGGGGCTAACTATGGCTACACCTTC.

V gene TRBV7-9 combines with J gene TRBJ2-1; the D is unclear. Germline-derived CDR1 and CDR2 are SEHNR and FQNEAQ (reference sequence). This CDR3 is built from 13 residues. Trimming removed 5 bases at V and 4 bases at J, with 9 bases between. The CDR3 reads CASSPQTYNEQFF. Here the CDR3 DNA reads TGTGCCAGCAGCCCCCAGACATACAATGAGCAGTTCTTC.

In DNA form, the CDR3 reads TGTGCCTGGAGTGTACAAGGGGTATCCTACGAGCAGTACTTC. This translates into CAWSVQGVSYEQYF. J is TRBJ2-7 and V is TRBV30; weak D call: TRBD1 (5 bases). Trimming stripped 0 bases from V and 1 base from J, with 10 bases between. Germline assignment: CDR1 GTSNPN and CDR2 SVGIG (reference sequence). There are 14 residues in the CDR3.

This clone has just one count. The chain is built from TRBV5-4 and TRBJ2-1, with TRBD2 as a possible D gene (6 bases). Between the trimmed V and J ends, which lost 4 bases and 0 bases, there was a span of 14 bases. This CDR3 has 16 residues. CDR1 SGHNT and CDR2 YYREEE come from the germline V gene (reference sequence). CDR3 residues: CASSQMEGSSYNEQFF. The CDR3 DNA reads TGTGCCAGCAGCCAAATGGAGGGGAGCTCCTACAATGAGCAGTTCTTC.

V is TRBV14 and J is TRBJ2-5, with D maybe TRBD1 (6 bases). Trimming pared 3 bases from V and 1 base from J, leaving 12 bases between. This CDR3 is built from 15 residues. Germline assignment: CDR1 SGHDN and CDR2 FVKESK. The CDR3 loop is CASSQYGQLQETQYF. The CDR3 nucleotides read TGTGCCAGCAGCCAGTACGGACAGCTCCAAGAGACCCAGTACTTC.

Details on this clone: This same CDR3 is encoded by further DNA sequences in the sample. The chain uses TRBV30 and TRBJ2-5, with 12 bases matching TRBD2. The CDR3 is 13 amino acids. The germline V gene has CDR1 GTSNPN and CDR2 SVGIG (reference sequence). The V gene end was trimmed by 7 bases and the J gene end by 7 bases; junction bases not matched to a gene: 7. The CDR3 DNA sequence: TGTGCCTACCCTCCTAGCGGGGGGGGGACCCAGTACTTC. This sequence encodes CAYPPSGGGTQYF.

This chain links TRBV4-3 with TRBJ1-4, with D maybe TRBD1 (5 bases). The CDR3 spans 14 residues. CDR1 LGHNA and CDR2 YSLEER come from the germline V gene. V lost 0 bases, J lost 8 bases, and 10 bases lay in between. The CDR3 sequence: CASSQENQGEKLFF. The CDR3 bases are TGCGCCAGCAGCCAAGAGAACCAGGGCGAAAAACTGTTTTTT.

The chain recombines TRBV6-1 with TRBJ2-2, with D uncertain. Germline loops: CDR1 MNHNS, CDR2 SASEGT. The CDR3 is 13 amino acids. Trimming removed 7 bases from V and 6 bases from J, with 12 bases in between. Written as DNA, the CDR3 is TGTGCCAGCAACTTGGAGTTTCCCGGGGAGCTGTTTTTT. The encoded protein is CASNLEFPGELFF.

The table lists this clone with a count of one. This chain connects TRBV4-1 to TRBJ2-1, with 9 bases aligning to TRBD2. Germline V lookup: CDR1 MGHRA, CDR2 YSYEKL. V dropped 4 bases and J dropped 4; count of bases not matched to a gene: 8. The CDR3 loop spans 16 amino acids. The CDR3 bases are TGCGCCAGCAGCCCTATTAGCGGGGGCCGGTACAATGAGCAGTTCTTC. Translating it yields CASSPISGGRYNEQFF.

The rearrangement links TRBV9 to TRBJ1-2; a weak D match, TRBD1 (6 bases). The germline CDR1 and CDR2 sequences are SGDLS and YYNGEE. The CDR3 is 13 residues long. V lost 4 bases to trimming and J lost 4 bases, with 11 bases between them. CDR3 sequence: CASSYTGTYGYTF. CDR3 bases: TGTGCCAGCAGCTACACAGGGACCTATGGCTACACCTTC.

The chain has TRBV7-9 and TRBJ2-2; TRBD2 matches at 14 bases. Germline V lookup: CDR1 SEHNR, CDR2 FQNEAQ (reference sequence). V trimming: 7 bases; J trimming: 7 bases; junction bases outside the gene matches: 17. The CDR3 consists of 19 residues. The CDR3 is CASIPGLAGGLAFGGELFF. The CDR3 nucleotides are TGTGCCAGCATCCCCGGACTAGCGGGGGGCCTTGCCTTCGGCGGGGAGCTGTTTTTT.

The chain has TRBV7-9 and TRBJ2-1, with D perhaps given as TRBD1 or TRBD2 (5 bases each). Looked up from germline, CDR1 is SEHNR and CDR2 is FQNEAQ (reference sequence). This CDR3 has 18 amino acids. Trimming left V 3 bases short and J 0 bases short, with 18 bases between. Here the CDR3 DNA reads TGTGCCAGCAGCTTTCTAGGGCGTCCCGGGACCTCCTACAATGAGCAGTTCTTC. This encodes CASSFLGRPGTSYNEQFF.

This chain's CDR3 is CASRGYSYNEQFF. The CDR3 bases are TGCGCCAGCAGAGGCTACTCCTACAATGAGCAGTTCTTC. The rearrangement joins TRBV4-1 to TRBJ2-1; D uncertain. V lost 6 bases to trimming and J lost 0 bases, with 6 bases between them. Germline CDR1 is MGHRA and CDR2 is YSYEKL. The length of the CDR3 is 13 residues.

This clone has a handful of counts. The chain couples TRBV19 to TRBJ2-1, with 9 bases fitting TRBD2. The germline V gene has CDR1 LNHDA and CDR2 SQIVND (reference sequence). V lost 3 bases and J lost 8; bases outside the gene matches: 5. The CDR3 sequence is 14 residues long. The CDR3 DNA follows: TGTGCCAGTAGTATTGGACTAGCGAGCGATGAGCAGTTCTTC. Encoded protein: CASSIGLASDEQFF.

Only a few counts were recorded for this clone. This chain joins TRBV7-2 and TRBJ2-7, with 8 nucleotides matching TRBD2. The CDR3 sequence is 14 residues long. Germline V gene sequence: CDR1 SGHTA, CDR2 FQGNSA. The ends lost 5 bases at V and 2 bases at J; junction bases unmatched: 5. This chain's CDR3 is CASSPMGLAYEQYF. CDR3 sequence (DNA): TGTGCCAGCAGCCCAATGGGACTAGCCTACGAGCAGTACTTC.

In the case of this clone: Other DNA variants within this sample encode the same CDR3. The rearrangement joins TRBV7-2 to TRBJ2-7, with 10 positions matching TRBD2. V trimming: 5 bases; J trimming: 2 bases; junction bases outside the gene matches: 6. Germline V lookup: CDR1 SGHTA, CDR2 FQGNSA. There are 15 residues in the CDR3. CDR3 nucleotides: TGTGCCAGCAGCCCGAGACTAGCGGGCCCCTACGAGCAGTACTTC. Translated, it gives CASSPRLAGPYEQYF.